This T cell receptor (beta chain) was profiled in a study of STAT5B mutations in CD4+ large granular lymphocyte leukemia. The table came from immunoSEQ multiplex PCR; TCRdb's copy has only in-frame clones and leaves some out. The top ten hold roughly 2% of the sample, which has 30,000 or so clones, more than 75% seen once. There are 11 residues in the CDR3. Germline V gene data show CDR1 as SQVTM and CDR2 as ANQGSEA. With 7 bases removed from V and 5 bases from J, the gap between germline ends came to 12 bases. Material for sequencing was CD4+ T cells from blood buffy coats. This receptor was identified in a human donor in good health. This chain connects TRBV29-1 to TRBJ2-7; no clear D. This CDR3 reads CSGLTANEQYF. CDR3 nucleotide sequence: TGCAGCGGATTGACGGCAAACGAGCAGTACTTC.